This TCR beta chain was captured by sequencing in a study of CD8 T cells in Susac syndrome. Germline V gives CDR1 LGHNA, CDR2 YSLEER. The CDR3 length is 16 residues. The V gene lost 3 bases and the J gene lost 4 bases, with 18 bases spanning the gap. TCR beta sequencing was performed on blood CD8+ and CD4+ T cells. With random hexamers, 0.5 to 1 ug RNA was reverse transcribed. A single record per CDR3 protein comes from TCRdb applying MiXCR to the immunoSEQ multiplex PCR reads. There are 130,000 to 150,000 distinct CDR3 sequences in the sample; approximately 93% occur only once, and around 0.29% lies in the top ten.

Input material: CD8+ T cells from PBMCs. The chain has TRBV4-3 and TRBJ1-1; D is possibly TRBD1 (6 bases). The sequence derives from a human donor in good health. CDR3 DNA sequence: TGCGCCAGCAGCCAGGATAGGACAGCCGGGGGCACTGAAGCTTTCTTT. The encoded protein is CASSQDRTAGGTEAFF.